The sequence of this T cell receptor beta chain was determined in a study of T cells after yellow fever vaccination. Study-wide points: Abundant clonotypes (contaminants from the bulk population) could be present in FACS-sorted repertoires. Among primary-vaccination clones, most reappeared after the booster, at about 95% for CD4 and 88% for CD8. Weaker in magnitude, the secondary response showed a faster peak on day 5 versus 15.

In its sample, this clonotype was seen a few times. Its target is not known. Production of TCR cDNA was by 5'RACE template switching, which also added a universal primer site and UMIs. TCRdb called the 5' RACE reads again in MiXCR, with one record for every CDR3 protein. Among over 300,000 distinct CDR3 sequences, roughly 3.9% were seen once, and the ten largest hold approximately 25%. Trimming shortened V by 4 bases and J by 6 bases, and 12 bases separated the two germline ends. The CDR3 spans 13 residues. The sample in question was PBMCs, obtained 5 days after the yellow fever booster vaccination. This sequence was found in a man aged 18 to 30 who received the YFV17D yellow fever vaccine. The rearrangement uses TRBV12-3 or TRBV12-4 and TRBJ1-2; D is possibly TRBD1 (5 bases). Here the CDR3 reads CASSSGGDNGYTF. In nucleotides, the CDR3 is TGTGCCAGCAGTTCGGGGGGAGATAATGGCTACACCTTC.